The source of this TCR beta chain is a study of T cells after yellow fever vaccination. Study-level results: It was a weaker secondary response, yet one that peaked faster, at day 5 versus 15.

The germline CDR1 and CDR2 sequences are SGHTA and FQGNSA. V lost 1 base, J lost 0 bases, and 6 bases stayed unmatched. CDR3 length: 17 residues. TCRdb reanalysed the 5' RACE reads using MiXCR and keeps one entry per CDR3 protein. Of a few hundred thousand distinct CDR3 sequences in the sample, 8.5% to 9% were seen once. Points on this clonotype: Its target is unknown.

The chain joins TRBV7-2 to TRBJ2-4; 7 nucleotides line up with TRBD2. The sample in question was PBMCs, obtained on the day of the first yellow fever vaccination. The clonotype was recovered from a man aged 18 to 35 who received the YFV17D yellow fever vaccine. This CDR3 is CASSLGLGGVAKNIQYF. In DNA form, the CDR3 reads TGTGCCAGCAGCTTAGGATTGGGGGGGGTAGCCAAAAACATTCAGTACTTC.